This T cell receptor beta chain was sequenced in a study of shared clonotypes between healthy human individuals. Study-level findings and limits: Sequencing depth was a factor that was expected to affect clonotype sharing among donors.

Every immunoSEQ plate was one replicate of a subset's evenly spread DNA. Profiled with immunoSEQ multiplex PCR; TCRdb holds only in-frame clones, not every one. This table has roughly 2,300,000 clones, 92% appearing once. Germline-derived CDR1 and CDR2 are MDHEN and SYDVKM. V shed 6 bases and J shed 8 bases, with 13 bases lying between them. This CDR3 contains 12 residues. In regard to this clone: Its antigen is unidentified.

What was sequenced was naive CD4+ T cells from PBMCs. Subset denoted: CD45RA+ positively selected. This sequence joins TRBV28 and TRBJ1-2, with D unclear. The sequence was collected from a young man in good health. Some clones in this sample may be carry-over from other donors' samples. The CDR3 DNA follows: TGTGCCAGCAGCCCTGAGGTGGGCGGCTACACCTTC. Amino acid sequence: CASSPEVGGYTF.